This passage covers 16 T cell receptor beta chains from one sample sequenced in a study of regulatory T cells in long-lasting Graves disease. Time point: newly diagnosed GD, antithyroid drugs for less than 3 months. Following extraction of RNA from PBMCs, that RNA was used to make the TCR library. Combining iRepertoire HTBI primers with Arm-PCR of CDR3 regions, the authors built TCR beta libraries. Via MiXCR, TCRdb re-called the multiplex PCR reads, giving one row per CDR3 protein. This sample has 400,000 to 500,000 distinct CDR3 sequences; approximately 15% occur once, and the top ten carry about 8.2%. The same data also went into a second study, on T cells in Graves' hyperthyroidism and ophthalmopathy.

This specimen consisted of peripheral blood mononuclear cells (PBMCs), obtained at new diagnosis, from a patient treated with antithyroid drugs. These receptors originate from a middle-aged woman with Graves disease.

The chain combines TRBV11-2 with TRBJ2-5; D uncertain. This CDR3 region has 14 residues. CDR1 SGHAT and CDR2 FQNNGV come from the germline V gene. Between the trimmed V and J ends, which lost 5 bases and 5 bases, there was a span of 15 bases. CDR3 sequence: CASSLTSRLETQYF. The CDR3 coding sequence is TGTGCCAGCAGCCTTACTTCCCGGCTGGAGACCCAGTACTTC.

In its sample, this clonotype was seen many times. The chain is built from TRBV7-2 and TRBJ2-2; 9 nucleotides line up with TRBD1. This CDR3 has 14 amino acids. Per the germline V gene, CDR1 is SGHTA and CDR2 is FQGNSA. V shed 3 bases, J shed 11 bases, and the junction held 7 bases outside the gene matches. The CDR3 nucleotides read TGTGCCAGCAGCTTGCACGGGACAGGGATAGAGCTGTTTTTT. It translates to CASSLHGTGIELFF.

This clonotype was picked up many times. The chain joins TRBV2 to TRBJ2-6; the D gene is possibly TRBD2 (5 bases). Germline-derived CDR1 and CDR2 are SNHLY and FYNNEI. V gave up 11 bases and J gave up 2 bases, with 10 bases separating them. The CDR3 length is 13 residues. CDR3 nucleotides: TGTGCCGGAGGCGCTGCTGGGGCCAACGTCCTGACTTTC. This translates into CAGGAAGANVLTF.

The table lists this clonotype with many counts. This chain joins TRBV12-3 or TRBV12-4 and TRBJ1-2; 7 bases are shared with TRBD1. CDR3 size: 15 residues. Trimming at V came to 5 bases and at J to 8 bases, leaving 14 bases not matched to a gene. CDR3 in DNA: TGTGCCAGCAGTGCCACCGGGACAGTTCAGGACGGCTACACCTTC. It translates to CASSATGTVQDGYTF.

This chain uses TRBV4-2 with TRBJ2-2; D ambiguous. Germline values: CDR1 LGHNA, CDR2 YNFKEQ. Trimming pared 0 bases from V and 3 bases from J, leaving 11 bases between. The CDR3 has 16 residues. CDR3 DNA sequence: TGTGCCAGCAGCCAAGATTCCAGTTGGGACACCGGGGAGCTGTTTTTT. Residues: CASSQDSSWDTGELFF.

This chain links TRBV28 with TRBJ2-5; 10 bases line up with TRBD1. Germline CDR1 MDHEN, CDR2 SYDVKM. J lost 5 bases, V lost 3 bases, and 15 bases had no gene match. CDR3 length equals 18 residues. The CDR3 here is CASSFNPRDRGRGETQYF. The CDR3 DNA sequence: TGTGCCAGCAGTTTCAACCCCCGAGACAGGGGGCGTGGGGAGACCCAGTACTTC.

This clonotype came up a few times. This chain uses TRBV27 with TRBJ2-2, with a possible D match to TRBD1 (6 bases). V was clipped by 6 bases and J by 4 bases, with 18 bases between them. This CDR3 is 16 amino acids long. Germline CDR1 is MNHEY and CDR2 is SMNVEV (reference sequence). In DNA, the CDR3 is TGTGCCAGCAGCTCGATGAGTGGGACAATCACCGGGGAGCTGTTTTTT. This codes for CASSSMSGTITGELFF.

There are many counts of this clonotype. The gene calls are TRBV28 and TRBJ1-5; D not certain. The CDR3 contains 14 residues. V shed 8 bases and J shed 4 bases, with 15 bases lying between them. Looked up from germline, CDR1 is MDHEN and CDR2 is SYDVKM. CDR3 nucleotide sequence: TGTGCCAGCGGCCCACGGCAGAGTAATCAGCCCCAGCATTTT. Its protein product is CASGPRQSNQPQHF.

This clonotype was seen a few times. The rearrangement links TRBV19 to TRBJ2-1, with 7 positions matching TRBD2. The length of the CDR3 is 16 residues. Germline lookup yields CDR1 LNHDA and CDR2 SQIVND (reference sequence). The J segment lost 0 bases and the V segment lost 1 base, leaving 3 bases of the junction unmatched. CDR3 protein: CASSIVSGTSYNEQFF. The CDR3 nucleotides read TGTGCCAGTAGTATAGTGAGCGGGACCTCCTACAATGAGCAGTTCTTC.

Ten or more counts support this clonotype. V and J are TRBV12-3 or TRBV12-4 and TRBJ2-7; D could derive from TRBD1 or TRBD2 (6 bases each). The CDR3 is made up of 18 amino acids. Trimming removed 0 bases at V and 2 bases at J, with 20 bases between. DNA for the CDR3: TGTGCCAGCAGTTTAGCGTTAATTTGGGGGGACATGACCTACGAGCAGTACTTC. The encoded protein is CASSLALIWGDMTYEQYF.

This clonotype was observed many times. The chain joins TRBV12-3 or TRBV12-4 to TRBJ2-1; D is ambiguous. The V gene lost 7 bases and the J gene lost 1 base, with 17 bases spanning the gap. This CDR3 has 16 amino acids. The CDR3 sequence: CASTDLLFQSYNEQFF. Written as DNA, the CDR3 is TGTGCCAGCACTGATCTTCTTTTCCAATCCTACAATGAGCAGTTCTTC.

This clonotype was detected ten times or more. The chain has TRBV7-2 and TRBJ1-6, with D perhaps TRBD1 (6 bases). This CDR3 region has 16 residues. Trimming took 5 bases from V and 1 from J, leaving 12 bases between them. The germline gives CDR1 SGHTA, CDR2 FQGNSA. CDR3 sequence: CASSKQGGSYNSPLHF. The CDR3 DNA follows: TGTGCCAGCAGCAAACAGGGTGGTTCCTATAATTCACCCCTCCACTTT.

Comment on this clonotype: An end of the junction differs from the germline gene, which may be a read error. The chain is built from TRBV12-3 or TRBV12-4 and TRBJ2-7; no firm D call. This CDR3 has 13 amino acids. The CDR3 region is CASSLGTHYGQYF. As DNA, the CDR3 is TGTGCCAGCAGTTTAGGTACTCACTACGGGCAGTACTTC.

The chain uses TRBV10-3 and TRBJ2-3; D may be TRBD1 (6 bases). Germline values: CDR1 ENHRY, CDR2 SYGVKD. The CDR3 loop spans 15 amino acids. V was trimmed by 4 bases and J by 0 bases, leaving 11 bases between them. The CDR3 region has the DNA TGTGCCATCAGTGCAGGACAGTCAAGCACAGATACGCAGTATTTT. It encodes CAISAGQSSTDTQYF.

Many counts were recorded for this clonotype. V is TRBV12-3 or TRBV12-4 and J is TRBJ1-1; 7 bases match TRBD1. The CDR3 length is 13 residues. J lost 7 bases, V lost 1 base, and 3 bases had no gene match. Here the CDR3 reads CASSLGGGLEAFF. The CDR3 coding sequence is TGTGCCAGCAGTTTAGGAGGGGGCCTTGAAGCTTTCTTT.

This clonotype occurred many times. The genes are TRBV20-1 and TRBJ2-1; 7 nucleotides line up with TRBD2. From germline, CDR1 is DFQATT and CDR2 SNEGSKA (reference sequence). V gave up 3 bases and J gave up 3 bases; unmatched junction bases: 5. The CDR3 length is 14 residues. The CDR3 is CSASAGVIYNEQFF. Written as DNA, the CDR3 is TGCAGTGCTAGTGCGGGAGTCATCTACAATGAGCAGTTCTTC.